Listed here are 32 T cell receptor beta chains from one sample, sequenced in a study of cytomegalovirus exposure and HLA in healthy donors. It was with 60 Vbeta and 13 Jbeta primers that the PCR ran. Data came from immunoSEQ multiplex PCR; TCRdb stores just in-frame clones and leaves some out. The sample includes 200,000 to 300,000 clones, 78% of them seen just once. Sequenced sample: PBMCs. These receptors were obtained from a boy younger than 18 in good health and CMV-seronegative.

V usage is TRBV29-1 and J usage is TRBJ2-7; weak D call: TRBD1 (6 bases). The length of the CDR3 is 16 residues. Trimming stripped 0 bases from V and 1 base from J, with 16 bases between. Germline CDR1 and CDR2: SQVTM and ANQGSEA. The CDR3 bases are TGCAGCGTTGAAGATCGGTGGGCAGGGGCGTCCTACGAGCAGTACTTC. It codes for CSVEDRWAGASYEQYF.

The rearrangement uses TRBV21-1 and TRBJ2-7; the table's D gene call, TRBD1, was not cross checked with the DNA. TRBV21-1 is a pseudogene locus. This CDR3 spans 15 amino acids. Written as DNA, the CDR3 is TGTGCCAGCAGCTCAGGGGGCGAGGGGGACTACGAGCAGTACTTC. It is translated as CASSSGGEGDYEQYF.

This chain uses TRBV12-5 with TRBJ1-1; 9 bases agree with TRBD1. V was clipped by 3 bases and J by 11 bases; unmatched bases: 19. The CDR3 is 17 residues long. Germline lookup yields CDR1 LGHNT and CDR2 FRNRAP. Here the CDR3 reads CASGFRRDRDSRVGAFF. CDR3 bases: TGTGCTAGTGGTTTCCGTCGGGACAGGGACTCGCGGGTCGGGGCTTTCTTT. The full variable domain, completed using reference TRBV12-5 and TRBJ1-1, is DARVTQTPRHKVTEMGQEVTMRCQPILGHNTVFWYRQTMMQGLELLAYFRNRAPLDDSGMPKDRFSAEMPDATLATLKIQPSEPRDSAVYFCASGFRRDRDSRVGAFFGQGTRLTVV.

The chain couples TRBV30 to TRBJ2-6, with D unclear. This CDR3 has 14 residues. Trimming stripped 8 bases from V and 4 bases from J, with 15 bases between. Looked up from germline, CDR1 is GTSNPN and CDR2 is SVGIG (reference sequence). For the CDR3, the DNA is TGTGCCCGCACCGTGAGTGCCGGGGCCAACGTCCTGACTTTC. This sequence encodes CARTVSAGANVLTF.

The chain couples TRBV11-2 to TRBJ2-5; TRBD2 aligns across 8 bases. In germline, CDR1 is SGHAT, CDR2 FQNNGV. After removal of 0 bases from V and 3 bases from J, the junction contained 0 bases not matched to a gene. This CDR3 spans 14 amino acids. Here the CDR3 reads CASSLELAEETQYF. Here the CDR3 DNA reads TGTGCCAGCAGCTTAGAACTAGCGGAAGAGACCCAGTACTTC.

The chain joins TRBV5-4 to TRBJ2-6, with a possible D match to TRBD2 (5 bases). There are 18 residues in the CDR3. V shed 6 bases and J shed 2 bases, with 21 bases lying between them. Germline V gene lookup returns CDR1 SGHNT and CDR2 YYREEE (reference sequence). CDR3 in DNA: TGTGCCAGCAACCGACTCTTTTCGGGCGGGCCTGGGGCCAACGTCCTGACTTTC. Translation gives CASNRLFSGGPGANVLTF.

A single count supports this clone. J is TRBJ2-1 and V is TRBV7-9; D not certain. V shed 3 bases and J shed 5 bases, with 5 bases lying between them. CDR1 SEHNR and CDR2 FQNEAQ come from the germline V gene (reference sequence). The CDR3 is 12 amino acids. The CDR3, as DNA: TGTGCCAGCAGCTTTCGAGACAATGAGCAGTTCTTC. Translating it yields CASSFRDNEQFF.

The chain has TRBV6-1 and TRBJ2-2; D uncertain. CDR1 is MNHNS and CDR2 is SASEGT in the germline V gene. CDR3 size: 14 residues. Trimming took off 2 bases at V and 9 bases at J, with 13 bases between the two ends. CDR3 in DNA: TGTGCCAGCAGTGAACGACACTCGAGCCGGGAGCTGTTTTTT. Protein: CASSERHSSRELFF.

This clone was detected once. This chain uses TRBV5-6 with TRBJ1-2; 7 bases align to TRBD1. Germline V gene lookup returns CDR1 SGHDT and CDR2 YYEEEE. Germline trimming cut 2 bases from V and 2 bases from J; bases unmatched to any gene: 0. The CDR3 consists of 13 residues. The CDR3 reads CASSLQGNYGYTF. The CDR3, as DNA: TGTGCCAGCAGCTTACAGGGGAACTATGGCTACACCTTC.

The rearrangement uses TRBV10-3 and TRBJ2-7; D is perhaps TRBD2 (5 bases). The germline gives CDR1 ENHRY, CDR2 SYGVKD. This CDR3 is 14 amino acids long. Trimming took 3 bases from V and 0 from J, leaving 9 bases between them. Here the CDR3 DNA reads TGTGCCATCAGTGAATCTGGGAGCTCCTACGAGCAGTACTTC. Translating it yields CAISESGSSYEQYF.

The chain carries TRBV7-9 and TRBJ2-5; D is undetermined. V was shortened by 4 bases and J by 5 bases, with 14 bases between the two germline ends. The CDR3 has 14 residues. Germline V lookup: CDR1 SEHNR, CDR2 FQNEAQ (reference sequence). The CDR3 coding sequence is TGTGCCAGCAGCTCACTGTGGTCGGAGGAGACCCAGTACTTC. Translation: CASSSLWSEETQYF.

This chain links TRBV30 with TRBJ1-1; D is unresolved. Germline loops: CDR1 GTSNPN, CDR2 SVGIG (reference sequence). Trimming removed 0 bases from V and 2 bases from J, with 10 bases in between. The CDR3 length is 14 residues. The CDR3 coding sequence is TGTGCCTGGAGTGTGGAGGGATATAACACTGAAGCTTTCTTT. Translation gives CAWSVEGYNTEAFF.

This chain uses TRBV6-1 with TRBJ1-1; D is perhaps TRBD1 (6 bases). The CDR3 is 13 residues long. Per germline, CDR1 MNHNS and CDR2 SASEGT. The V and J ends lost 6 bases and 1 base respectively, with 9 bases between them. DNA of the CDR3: TGTGCCAGCAGCTGGACAGAGAACACTGAAGCTTTCTTT. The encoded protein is CASSWTENTEAFF.

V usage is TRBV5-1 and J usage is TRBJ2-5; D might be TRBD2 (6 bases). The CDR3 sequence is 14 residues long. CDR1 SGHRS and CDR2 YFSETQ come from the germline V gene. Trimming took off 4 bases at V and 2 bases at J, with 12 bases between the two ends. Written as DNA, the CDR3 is TGCGCCAGCAGCCGGGGGTCGTATCAAGAGACCCAGTACTTC. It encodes CASSRGSYQETQYF. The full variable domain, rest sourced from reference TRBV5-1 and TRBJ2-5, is KAGVTQTPRYLIKTRGQQVTLSCSPISGHRSVSWYQQTPGQGLQFLFEYFSETQRNKGNFPGRFSGRQFSNSRSEMNVSTLELGDSALYLCASSRGSYQETQYFGPGTRLLVL.

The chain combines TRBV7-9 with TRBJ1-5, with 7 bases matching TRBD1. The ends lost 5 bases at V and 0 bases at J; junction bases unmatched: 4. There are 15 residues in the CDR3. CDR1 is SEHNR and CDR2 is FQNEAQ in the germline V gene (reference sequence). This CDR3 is CASSPGTDSNQPQHF. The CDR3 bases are TGTGCCAGCAGCCCCGGGACAGATAGCAATCAGCCCCAGCATTTT.

The CDR3 loop reads CAGGISGRAIADTQYF. In DNA, the CDR3 is TGTGCCGGCGGAATTAGCGGGAGGGCCATCGCAGATACGCAGTATTTT. The J gene is TRBJ2-3, the V gene TRBV27, with 11 bases lining up with TRBD2. V was pared by 11 bases and J by 4 bases, with 14 bases of the junction left unmatched. Germline V gene sequence: CDR1 MNHEY, CDR2 SMNVEV (reference sequence). The CDR3 loop spans 16 amino acids.

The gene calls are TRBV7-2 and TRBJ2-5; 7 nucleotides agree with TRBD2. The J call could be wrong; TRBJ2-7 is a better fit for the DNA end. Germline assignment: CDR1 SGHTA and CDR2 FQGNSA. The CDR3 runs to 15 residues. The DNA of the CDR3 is TGTGCCAGCAGCTTGCATACTAGCGCTTCCTACGAGCAGTACTTC. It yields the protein CASSLHTSASYEQYF.

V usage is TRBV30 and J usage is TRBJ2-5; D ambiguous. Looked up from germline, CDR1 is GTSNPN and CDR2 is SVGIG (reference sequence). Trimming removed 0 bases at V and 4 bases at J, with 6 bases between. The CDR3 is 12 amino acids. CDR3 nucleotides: TGTGCCTGGAGTGTACATGGAGAGACCCAGTACTTC. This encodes CAWSVHGETQYF.

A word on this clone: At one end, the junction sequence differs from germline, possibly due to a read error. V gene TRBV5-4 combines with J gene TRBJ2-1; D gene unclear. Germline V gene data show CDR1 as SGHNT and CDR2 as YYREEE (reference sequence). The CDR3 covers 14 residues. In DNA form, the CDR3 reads TGTGCCAGCAGATTGGACCCTGGCGGCAATGAGCAGTTCTTC. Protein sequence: CASRLDPGGNEQFF. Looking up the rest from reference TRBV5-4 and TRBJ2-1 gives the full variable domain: ETGVTQSPTHLIKTRGQQVTLRCSSQSGHNTVSWYQQALGQGPQFIFQYYREEENGRGNFPPRFSGLQFPNYSSELNVNALELDDSALYLCASRLDPGGNEQFFGPGTRLTVL.

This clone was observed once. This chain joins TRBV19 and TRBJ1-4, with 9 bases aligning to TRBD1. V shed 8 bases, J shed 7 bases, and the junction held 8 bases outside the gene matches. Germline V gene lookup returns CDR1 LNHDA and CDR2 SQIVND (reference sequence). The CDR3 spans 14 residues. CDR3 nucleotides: TGTGCCAGTCGAGGGGCGACAGGGGGTGAAAAACTGTTTTTT. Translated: CASRGATGGEKLFF.

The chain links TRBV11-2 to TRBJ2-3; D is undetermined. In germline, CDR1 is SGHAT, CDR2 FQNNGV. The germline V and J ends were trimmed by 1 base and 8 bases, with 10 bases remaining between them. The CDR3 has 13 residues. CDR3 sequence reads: CASSLGSVGTQYF. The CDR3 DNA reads TGTGCCAGCAGCTTAGGGAGTGTAGGTACGCAGTATTTT.

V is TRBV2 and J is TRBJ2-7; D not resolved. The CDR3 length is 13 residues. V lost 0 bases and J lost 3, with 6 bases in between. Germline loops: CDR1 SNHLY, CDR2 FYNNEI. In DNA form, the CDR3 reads TGTGCCAGCAGTGAAGCGACTCACTACGAGCAGTACTTC. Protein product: CASSEATHYEQYF.

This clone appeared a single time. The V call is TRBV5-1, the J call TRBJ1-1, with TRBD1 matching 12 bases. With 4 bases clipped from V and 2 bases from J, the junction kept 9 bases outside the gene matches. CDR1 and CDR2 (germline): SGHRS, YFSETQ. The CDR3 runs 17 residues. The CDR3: CASSNRDRGPSNTEAFF. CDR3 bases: TGCGCCAGCAGCAACCGGGACAGGGGGCCCTCAAACACTGAAGCTTTCTTT.

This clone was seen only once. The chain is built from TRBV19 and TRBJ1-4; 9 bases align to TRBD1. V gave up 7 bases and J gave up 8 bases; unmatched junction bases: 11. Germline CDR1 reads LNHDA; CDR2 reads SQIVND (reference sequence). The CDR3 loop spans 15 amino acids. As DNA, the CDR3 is TGTGCCAGTACCGCCCGGGGACAGGGTAGCGAAAAACTGTTTTTT. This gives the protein CASTARGQGSEKLFF.

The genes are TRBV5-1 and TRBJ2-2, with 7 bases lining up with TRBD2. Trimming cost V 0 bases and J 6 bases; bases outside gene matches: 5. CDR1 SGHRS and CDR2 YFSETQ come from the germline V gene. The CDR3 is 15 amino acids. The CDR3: CASSLVASGSGELFF. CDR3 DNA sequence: TGCGCCAGCAGCTTGGTAGCTAGCGGTTCCGGGGAGCTGTTTTTT.

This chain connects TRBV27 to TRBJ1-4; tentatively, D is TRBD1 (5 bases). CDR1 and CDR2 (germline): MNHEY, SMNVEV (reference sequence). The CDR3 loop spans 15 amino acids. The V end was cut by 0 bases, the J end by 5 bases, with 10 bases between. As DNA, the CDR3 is TGTGCCAGCAGTTTATCGGTTCCAGGGAATGAAAAACTGTTTTTT. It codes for CASSLSVPGNEKLFF. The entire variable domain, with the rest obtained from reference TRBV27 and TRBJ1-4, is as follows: EAQVTQNPRYLITVTGKKLTVTCSQNMNHEYMSWYRQDPGLGLRQIYYSMNVEVTDKGDVPEGYKVSRKEKRNFPLILESPSPNQTSLYFCASSLSVPGNEKLFFGSGTQLSVL.

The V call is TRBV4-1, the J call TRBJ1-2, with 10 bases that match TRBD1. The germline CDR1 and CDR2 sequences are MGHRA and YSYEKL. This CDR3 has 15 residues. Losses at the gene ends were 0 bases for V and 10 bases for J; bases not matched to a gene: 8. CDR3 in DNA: TGCGCCAGCAGCCAAGAGAAGGACGGGACAGGGGACTACACCTTC. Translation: CASSQEKDGTGDYTF.

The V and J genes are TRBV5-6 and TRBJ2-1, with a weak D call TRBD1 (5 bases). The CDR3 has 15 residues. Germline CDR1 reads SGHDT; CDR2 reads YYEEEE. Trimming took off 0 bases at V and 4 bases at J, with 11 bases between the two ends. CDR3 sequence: CASSLVGRVYNEQFF. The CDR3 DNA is TGTGCCAGCAGCTTGGTGGGCAGGGTATACAATGAGCAGTTCTTC.

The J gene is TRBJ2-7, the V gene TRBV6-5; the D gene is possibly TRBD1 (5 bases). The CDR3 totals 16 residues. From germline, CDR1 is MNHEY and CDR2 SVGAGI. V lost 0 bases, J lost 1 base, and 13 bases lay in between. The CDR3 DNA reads TGTGCCAGCAGTTACTCCGGGTTAGGGGCGTCCTACGAGCAGTACTTC. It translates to CASSYSGLGASYEQYF.

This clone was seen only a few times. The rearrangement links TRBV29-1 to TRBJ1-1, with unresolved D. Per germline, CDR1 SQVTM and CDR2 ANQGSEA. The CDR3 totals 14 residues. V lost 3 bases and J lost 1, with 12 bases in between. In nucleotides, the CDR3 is TGCAGCGTTGATGGAGGAATGGGGAACACTGAAGCTTTCTTT. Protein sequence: CSVDGGMGNTEAFF.

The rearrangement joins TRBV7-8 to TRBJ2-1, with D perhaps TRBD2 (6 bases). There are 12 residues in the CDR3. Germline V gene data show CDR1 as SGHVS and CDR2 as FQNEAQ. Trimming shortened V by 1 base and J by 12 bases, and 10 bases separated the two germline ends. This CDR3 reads CASSLVTGVQFF. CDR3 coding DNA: TGTGCCAGCAGCTTAGTTACGGGAGTGCAGTTCTTC. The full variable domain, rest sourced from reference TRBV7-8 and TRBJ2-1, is GAGVSQSPRYKVAKRGQDVALRCDPISGHVSLFWYQQALGQGPEFLTYFQNEAQLDKSGLPSDRFFAERPEGSVSTLKIQRTQQEDSAVYLCASSLVTGVQFFGPGTRLTVL.

This chain's CDR3 is CAWSVRGASIRETQYF. The CDR3 nucleotides read TGTGCCTGGAGTGTACGGGGGGCCTCGATTAGGGAGACCCAGTACTTC. The chain is built from TRBV30 and TRBJ2-5, with a possible D match to TRBD2 (7 bases). Germline loops: CDR1 GTSNPN, CDR2 SVGIG (reference sequence). Trimming stripped 0 bases from V and 5 bases from J, with 19 bases between. This CDR3 spans 16 amino acids.